One and the same sample provided the 15 T cell receptor gamma chains below, sequenced in a study of γδ T cells in repeated Plasmodium falciparum infection. Gammadelta T cells were flow-sorted from PBMC into Vgamma9/Vdelta2+ and Vdelta2-negative populations for bulk analysis. TCRdb re-processed the multiplex PCR reads using CATT. The sample has approximately 32,000 gamma-chain clones, more than 1.4% seen once; the top ten hold just under 20%. The material sequenced was gamma-delta T cells from blood. The origin of the receptors is a pool of human donors (malaria-infected and uninfected, not separated).

This clone was counted only a few times. This DNA translates differently at residue 4 from the TCRdb protein, which is that of a much larger clone; a read error is likely, and the protein shown is the DNA's own translation. V usage is TRGV3 and J usage is TRGJ1 or TRGJ2. As TCRdb names no J gene, one was assigned here on the basis of a DNA match to germline. In germline, CDR1 is VTNTFY, CDR2 YDVSTARD (reference sequence). The CDR3 runs 13 residues. CDR3 amino acids: CATRDRRSYKKLF. CDR3 nucleotide sequence: TGTGCCACCAGGGACAGGCGGTCTTATAAGAAACTCTTT.

This clone was counted ten times or more. With a much larger clone just one base away, this may be a read error. CDR3 coding DNA: TGTGCCACCTGGGACGGGCTTAGTTATAAGAAACTCTTT. Translating gives CATWDGLSYKKLF. The chain combines TRGV2 with TRGJ1 or TRGJ2. Germline values: CDR1 EGSNGY, CDR2 YDSYNSKV. CDR3 size: 13 residues. V lost 0 bases, J lost 6 bases, and 5 bases stayed unmatched.

This clone was picked up many times. A far larger clone lies a single base away; this is likely a read error. The chain links TRGV9 to TRGJP. The J gene, not given by TCRdb, was assigned here from a germline match of the nucleotide sequence. Per the germline V gene, CDR1 is GITISATS and CDR2 is ISYDGTV (reference sequence). The CDR3 runs 13 residues. V shed 5 bases, J shed 9 bases, and the junction held 1 base outside the gene matches. DNA of the CDR3: TGTGCCTTGTGGGGGTTGGGCAAAAAAATCAAGGTATTT. Protein: CALWGLGKKIKVF.

This clone was counted ten times or more. The protein given by TCRdb reflects a much larger clone and differs at residue 5 from this DNA's translation, likely from a read error; the protein shown is the DNA's translation. CDR3 sequence: CALWGVPQELGKKIKVF. For the CDR3, the DNA is TGTGCCTTGTGGGGGGTCCCGCAAGAGTTGGGCAAAAAAATCAAGGTATTT. This chain uses TRGV9 with TRGJP. There are 17 residues in the CDR3. Trimming removed 5 bases from V and 3 bases from J; junction bases left unmatched: 7. Germline loops: CDR1 GITISATS, CDR2 ISYDGTV (reference sequence).

This clone has ten or more counts. The likely explanation is a read error, given a far larger clone one base away. This chain connects TRGV9 to TRGJP. TCRdb carries no J gene annotation; the J gene was assigned here by matching the DNA with germline. The CDR3 runs to 15 residues. Germline V gene data show CDR1 as GITISATS and CDR2 as ISYDGTV (reference sequence). In DNA form, the CDR3 reads TGTGCCTCCCGTAGGGGCGAGTTGGGCAAGAAAATCAAGGTATTT. This codes for CASRRGELGKKIKVF.

This clone was recorded many times. This DNA's translation differs at residue 13 from TCRdb's protein, which comes from a much larger clone; a read error is likely, and the protein shown is translated from the DNA. The chain recombines TRGV9 with TRGJP. No J gene was available from TCRdb, and it was assigned here by a germline match of the DNA. Germline V gene sequence: CDR1 GITISATS, CDR2 ISYDGTV (reference sequence). The CDR3 has 17 residues. CDR3 in DNA: TGTGCCTTGTGGGAGTACGGACAAGAGTTGGGCAAAAGAATCAAGGTATTT. This gives the protein CALWEYGQELGKRIKVF.

This clone was counted between two and nine times. The protein held in TCRdb is that of a much larger clone and does not match this DNA's translation at residue 5, likely because of a read error; the protein shown is translated from the DNA. The chain uses TRGV9 and TRGJ1 or TRGJ2. In the absence of a J gene in TCRdb, the DNA was matched to germline to assign it here. V shed 6 bases, J shed 0 bases, and the junction held 8 bases outside the gene matches. Germline-derived CDR1 and CDR2 are GITISATS and ISYDGTV (reference sequence). The CDR3 contains 14 residues. CDR3 sequence reads: CALWKGENYYKKLF. The CDR3 DNA sequence: TGTGCCTTGTGGAAGGGGGAGAATTATTATAAGAAACTCTTT.

Many counts were recorded for this clone. The chain has TRGV8 and TRGJP1. TCRdb supplies no J gene; here it was assigned by aligning the nucleotide sequence to germline. CDR1 is VENAVY, CDR2 YDSYNSRV, per germline. The junction had 7 bases not matched to a gene; V was cut back by 12 bases and J by 0 bases. The CDR3 sequence is 13 residues long. The CDR3, as DNA: TGTGCCCCCCGGGATACCACTGGTTGGTTCAAGATATTT. Its protein is CAPRDTTGWFKIF.

In this sample, this clone turned up a few times. The translation of this DNA and the TCRdb protein of a much larger clone differ at residue 3, probably owing to a read error; the protein shown here is translated from the DNA. The V gene is TRGV4, the J gene TRGJ1 or TRGJ2. As TCRdb names no J gene, one was assigned here on the basis of a DNA match to germline. Germline V gene lookup returns CDR1 EGSTGY and CDR2 YDSYTSSV. The CDR3 is 12 amino acids. The CDR3 reads CAAWDDGYKKLF. In DNA form, the CDR3 reads TGTGCCGCCTGGGATGACGGTTATAAGAAACTCTTT.

This clone was observed a handful of times. A far larger clone is one base from this, pointing to a likely read error. At the DNA level, this CDR3 is encoded by other sequences in the same sample as well. This chain uses TRGV4 with TRGJP1. In the absence of a J gene in TCRdb, the DNA was matched to germline to assign it here. This CDR3 contains 13 residues. Germline CDR1 and CDR2: EGSTGY and YDSYTSSV. Germline trimming cut 5 bases from V and 7 bases from J; bases unmatched to any gene: 7. The DNA for the CDR3 is TGTGCCACCTGGGGACATATTGGTTGGTTCAAGATATTT. Translation gives CATWGHIGWFKIF.

This clone was observed a few times. A far larger clone lies a single base away; this is likely a read error. In the same sample, other DNA sequences code for this CDR3. The chain combines TRGV9 with TRGJ1 or TRGJ2. TCRdb is silent on the J gene; assignment here came from matching the DNA to germline. Germline CDR1 is GITISATS and CDR2 is ISYDGTV (reference sequence). The CDR3 length is 14 residues. The CDR3 sequence is CALWETQDYYKKLF. CDR3 DNA: TGTGCTTTGTGGGAGACCCAGGATTATTATAAGAAACTCTTT.

This clone was seen ten or more times. The translation of this DNA and the TCRdb protein of a much larger clone differ at residue 13, probably owing to a read error; the protein shown here is translated from the DNA. The rearrangement joins TRGV2 to TRGJP2. The CDR3 loop spans 16 amino acids. The germline CDR1 and CDR2 sequences are EGSNGY and YDSYNSKV. CDR3 nucleotide sequence: TGTGCCACCTGGGACGGGCGTAGAGGTAGTGATTGGGTCAAGACGTTT. It encodes CATWDGRRGSDWVKTF.

In its sample, this clone was seen many times. The protein TCRdb gives is from a much larger clone and does not agree with this DNA's translation at residue 5, likely a read error; the protein shown here comes from the DNA. The genes are TRGV4 and TRGJ1 or TRGJ2. The J gene was missing in TCRdb and was found by matching the end of the DNA to germline. The CDR3 covers 15 residues. CDR1 and CDR2 (germline): EGSTGY, YDSYTSSV. DNA for the CDR3: TGTGCCACCTGGGGTGGGCACACGAATTATTATAAGAAACTCTTT. It encodes CATWGGHTNYYKKLF.

This clone was seen only a few times. TCRdb assigns this DNA the protein of a much larger clone, which departs from its translation at residue 11; this likely reflects a read error, and the protein shown comes from translating the DNA. With the J gene uncalled, the V gene is TRGV5. The CDR3 is 13 amino acids. Germline V gene lookup returns CDR1 VINAFY and CDR2 YDVSNSKD. The CDR3 coding sequence is TGTGCCACCTGGGAAACCCTAAACGTTAAGGAACTCTTT. Encoded protein: CATWETLNVKELF.

This clone was counted many times. This likely reflects a read error, since a far larger clone is one base away. Other nucleotide sequences in the sample specify the same CDR3. The V gene is TRGV9, the J gene TRGJP. CDR3 length: 20 amino acids. Germline V gene lookup returns CDR1 GITISATS and CDR2 ISYDGTV (reference sequence). CDR3 nucleotide sequence: TGTGCCTTGTGGGAGGTCCCAACCTGGGAGAAAGAGTTGGGCAAAAAGATCAAGGTATTT. Amino acids: CALWEVPTWEKELGKKIKVF.